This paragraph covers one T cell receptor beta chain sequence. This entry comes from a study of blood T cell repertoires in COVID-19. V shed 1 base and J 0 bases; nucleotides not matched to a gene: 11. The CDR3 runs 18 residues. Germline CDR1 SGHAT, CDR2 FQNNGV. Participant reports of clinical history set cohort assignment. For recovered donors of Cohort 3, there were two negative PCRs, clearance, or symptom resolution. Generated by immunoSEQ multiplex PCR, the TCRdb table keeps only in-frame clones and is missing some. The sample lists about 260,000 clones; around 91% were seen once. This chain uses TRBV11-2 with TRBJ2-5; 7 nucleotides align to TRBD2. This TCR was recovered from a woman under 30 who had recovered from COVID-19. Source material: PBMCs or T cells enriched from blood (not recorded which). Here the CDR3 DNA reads TGTGCCAGCAGCTTAGGGGGCGGGGCGGGGGAGTACCAAGAGACCCAGTACTTC. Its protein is CASSLGGGAGEYQETQYF.